This paragraph covers one TCR beta chain sequence. What this receptor recognizes is not known. No much larger clone is present one base from it, and per-base qualities are unavailable. The data derive from a study of blood T cell repertoires in COVID-19 (dated by TCRdb to 2020 to 2021). About the investigation overall: Collaborator samples came from the United States, Italy and Spain and covered acute and convalescent phases of COVID-19. Where HLA class I and class II types were available, the types were taken from metadata supplied by the sample provider, not from assay-based typing. The sample metadata nearly always contained a de-identified subject ID, COVID-19 status, age in years and sex. Samples came from the ongoing ImmuneRACE study (first 160 participants) plus 1,254 subjects from 6 global collaborators. The prospective study material was composed of cDNA or gDNA derived from T cells, B-cell-depleted T cells, or PBMCs. Subjects who had been exposed to COVID-19, were actively infected with it, or had recovered from it provided the deeply sampled blood TCRbeta repertoires that made up the dataset. The repertoires were made available in a free public database intended to serve as a resource for research on the immune response to SARS-CoV-2.

TCRbeta CDR3 regions were amplified from genomic DNA using the immunoSEQ Assay, a bias-controlled multiplex PCR. The paper's data handling went like this. The number of nucleated cells in each sample was estimated by amplification of reference gene primers within the assay. To quantify the absolute abundance of each unique TCRbeta CDR3 rearrangement, sequence reads were collapsed and filtered. For each sample, productive Simpson clonality was calculated as the square root of Simpson's diversity index across productive rearrangements. The immuneACCESS repertoire file appears here via TCRdb, limited to in-frame rearrangements. These files lack a portion of the clones; in checked studies, under half of the deficit traces to unresolved V genes, and the cause of the others is not known. The DNA was the basis for D and trimming; V, J and clone size are from that table. The sample table contains 23,000 or so clones; only one count was recorded for around nine tenths of them. Approximately 28% of the sample is held by the ten biggest clonotypes.

The collaborating institutions used their own protocols to collect whole blood in K2EDTA tubes. For TCRbeta analysis, collaborator samples were shipped as frozen whole blood, as isolated PBMCs, or as DNA extracted from either sample type. What the authors observed across the whole study: Clinical and demographic metadata were provided uncurated, with the amount varying by source and participant.

The source is a woman aged 70-85 years with active COVID-19. The sequencing sample was made of peripheral blood.

DNA sequence: TGCGCCAGCAGCTTGGTCTCCAACACTGAAGCTTTCTTT. The resulting protein is CASSLVSNTEAFF. The chain is made from TRBV5-1 and TRBJ1-1; the D segment cannot be called with confidence. From the cysteine through the phenylalanine, the CDR3 covers 13 amino acids. Only the CDR3 DNA stays, 39 bases, in frame from base 1. The CDR1 and CDR2 encoded by the germline V gene are SGHRS and YFSETQ. The junction shows trimming of 0 bases on V and 2 bases on J, plus 5 bases between the germline ends.